This T cell receptor (beta chain) is from a study of shared clonotypes between healthy human individuals. Across the study: Three plates were used per donor for CD4 naive, three for CD4 memory, two for CD8 naive and one for CD8 memory.

Points from the study as a whole: Generation probabilities of non-shared clonotypes were lower (relative to those shared by all four donors).

Concerning this clone: Its matching antigen is unknown.

The CDR3 covers 16 residues. Trimming removed 2 bases at V and 1 base at J, with 14 bases between. Germline CDR1 is SGHRS and CDR2 is YFSETQ. Genomic DNA of each subset was evenly split across several immunoSEQ plates. TCRdb's table, derived via immunoSEQ multiplex PCR, lists solely in-frame clones and lacks some. This table holds 1 million to 1.3 million clones, 70% to 80% found once. This TCR derives from a man aged 18 to 30 in good health. Some clones in this sample may be carry-over from other donors' samples. This rearrangement joins TRBV5-1 to TRBJ2-3; the D call may be TRBD1 or TRBD2 (7 bases each). The sequencing input was memory CD4+ T cells from PBMCs. Documented subset: CD45RA-negative fraction. The CDR3 loop reads CASSFQGGRGTDTQYF. Here the CDR3 DNA reads TGCGCCAGCAGCTTCCAGGGGGGGCGAGGCACAGATACGCAGTATTTT.